This T cell receptor (beta chain) derives from a study of cytomegalovirus exposure and HLA in healthy donors. The study, taken as a whole, reports: There were reportedly fewer N-insertions in an Asian-associated ancestry cluster than the roughly 670-donor mean, in a later analysis. The authors considered a cluster of highly shared sequence variants likely to be a sequencing artifact.

Note on this clone: Its antigen is unknown.

The V gene's germline CDR1 is SGHAT and CDR2 FQNNGV. The V segment lost 4 bases and the J segment 4 bases; nucleotides outside the gene matches: 5. The CDR3 length is 14 residues. Primers included in the PCR were 60 Vbeta and 13 Jbeta primers. The protocol was immunoSEQ multiplex PCR, while the TCRdb copy is restricted to in-frame clones and leaves out a portion. The sample lists 150,000 to 200,000 clones; 75% to 85% were seen once. Sequenced sample: PBMCs. The source is a man in his late teens or twenties in good health and CMV-seronegative. The chain is built from TRBV11-2 and TRBJ1-1; TRBD1 matches at 8 bases. The CDR3: CASSSLTGGTEAFF. CDR3 DNA sequence: TGTGCCAGCAGCTCTCTCACAGGGGGCACTGAAGCTTTCTTT.